The source of this TCR beta chain is a study of blood T cells in healthy people across ages. Using a J-beta primer mix together with a sample-barcoded 5' primer, a second PCR was run for roughly 7 to 12 cycles. Individual samples furnished no less than 2.5 million CDR3-containing paired-end reads apiece. Via MiXCR, TCRdb re-called the 5' RACE reads, giving one row per CDR3 protein. The data show 700,000 to 950,000 distinct CDR3 sequences, around 46% seen once. Unmatched junction bases numbered 6, after V lost 5 bases and J lost 2 bases. In germline, CDR1 is DFQATT, CDR2 SNEGSKA (reference sequence). CDR3 length: 14 residues. Isolated per sample were at least 6 million PBMCs. As concerns this clonotype: Its antigen remains unidentified.

Points from the study as a whole: With age, beta diversity per million T cells declined roughly linearly, significantly by 40.

The material sequenced was blood. The source of this sequence is an older woman in good health. The chain carries TRBV20-1 and TRBJ1-2; TRBD1 aligns across 9 bases. The CDR3: CSAAGTGINYGYTF. In DNA, the CDR3 is TGCAGTGCTGCCGGGACAGGGATCAACTATGGCTACACCTTC.